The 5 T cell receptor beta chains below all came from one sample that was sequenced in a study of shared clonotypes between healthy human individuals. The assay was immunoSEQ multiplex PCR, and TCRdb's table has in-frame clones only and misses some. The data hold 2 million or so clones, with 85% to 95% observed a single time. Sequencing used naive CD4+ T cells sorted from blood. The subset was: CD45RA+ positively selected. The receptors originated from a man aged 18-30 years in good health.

CDR3 in amino acids: CASSFNEGPGELFF. In DNA, the CDR3 is TGTGCCAGCAGCTTTAATGAGGGGCCCGGGGAGCTGTTTTTT. V usage is TRBV7-9 and J usage is TRBJ2-2, with D perhaps being TRBD1 or TRBD2 (5 bases each). The germline V and J ends were trimmed by 3 bases and 6 bases, with 11 bases remaining between them. CDR1 and CDR2 from the germline V gene are SEHNR and FQNEAQ (reference sequence). This CDR3 is 14 amino acids long. Variable domain in full (rest from reference TRBV7-9 and TRBJ2-2): DTGVSQNPRHKITKRGQNVTFRCDPISEHNRLYWYRQTLGQGPEFLTYFQNEAQLEKSRLLSDRFSAERPKGSFSTLEIQRTEQGDSAMYLCASSFNEGPGELFFGEGSRLTVL.

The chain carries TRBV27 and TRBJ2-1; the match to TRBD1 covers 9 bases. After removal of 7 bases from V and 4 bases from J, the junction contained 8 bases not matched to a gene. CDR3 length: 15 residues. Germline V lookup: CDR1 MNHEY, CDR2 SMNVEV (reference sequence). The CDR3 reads CASTGTGRGYNEQFF. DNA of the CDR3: TGTGCCAGCACCGGGACAGGGAGGGGTTACAATGAGCAGTTCTTC.

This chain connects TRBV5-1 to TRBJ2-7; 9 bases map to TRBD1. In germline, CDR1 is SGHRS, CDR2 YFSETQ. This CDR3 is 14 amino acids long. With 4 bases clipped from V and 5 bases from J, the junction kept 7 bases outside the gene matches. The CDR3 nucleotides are TGCGCCAGCAGCAGGGGACAGGGACCCGACGAGCAGTACTTC. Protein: CASSRGQGPDEQYF.

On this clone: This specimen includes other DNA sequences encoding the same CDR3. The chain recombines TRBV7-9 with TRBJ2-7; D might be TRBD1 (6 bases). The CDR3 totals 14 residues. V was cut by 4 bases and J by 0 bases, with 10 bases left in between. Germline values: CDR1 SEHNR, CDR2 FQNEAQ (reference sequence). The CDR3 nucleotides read TGTGCCAGCAGCTCGAGGGGGAGCTCCTACGAGCAGTACTTC. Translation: CASSSRGSSYEQYF.

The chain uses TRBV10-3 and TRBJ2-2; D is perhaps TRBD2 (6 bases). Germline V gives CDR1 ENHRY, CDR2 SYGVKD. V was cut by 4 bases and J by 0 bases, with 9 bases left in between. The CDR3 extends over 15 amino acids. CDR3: CAISGASANTGELFF. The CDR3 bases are TGTGCCATCAGTGGGGCTAGCGCGAACACCGGGGAGCTGTTTTTT.